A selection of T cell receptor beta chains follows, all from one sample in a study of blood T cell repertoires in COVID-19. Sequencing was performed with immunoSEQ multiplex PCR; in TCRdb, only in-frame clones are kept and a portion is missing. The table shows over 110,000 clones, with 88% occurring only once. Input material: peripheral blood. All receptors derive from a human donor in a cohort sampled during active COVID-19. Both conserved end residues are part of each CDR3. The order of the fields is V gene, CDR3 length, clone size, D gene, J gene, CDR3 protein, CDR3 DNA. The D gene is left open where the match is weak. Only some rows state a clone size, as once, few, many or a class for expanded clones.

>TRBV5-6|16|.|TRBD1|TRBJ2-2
CASSGPRDRGTGELFF
TGTGCCAGCAGCGGACCCCGGGACAGGGGCACCGGGGAGCTGTTTTTT
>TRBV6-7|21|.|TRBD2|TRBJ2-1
CASSYSIVRLAGFSSYNEQFF
TGTGCCAGCAGTTACTCGATTGTCAGACTAGCGGGGTTTAGCTCCTACAATGAGCAGTTCTTC
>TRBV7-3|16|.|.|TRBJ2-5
CASSLGSGGLRETQYF
TGTGCCAGCAGCTTAGGGTCCGGCGGCCTTAGAGAGACCCAGTACTTC
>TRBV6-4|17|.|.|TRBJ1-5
CASSKSSVSRSNQPQHF
TGTGCCAGCAGTAAGAGTAGCGTGAGCCGTAGCAATCAGCCCCAGCATTTT
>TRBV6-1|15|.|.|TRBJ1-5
CASSEVGRFDQPQHF
TGTGCCAGCAGTGAAGTTGGCAGGTTTGATCAGCCCCAGCATTTT
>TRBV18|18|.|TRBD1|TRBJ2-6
CASSPPGQALSGANVLTF
TGTGCCAGCTCACCGCCGGGACAGGCGCTCTCTGGGGCCAACGTCCTGACTTTC
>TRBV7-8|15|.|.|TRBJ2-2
CASSPRGQLTGELFF
TGTGCCAGCAGCCCCCGCGGACAGCTCACCGGGGAGCTGTTTTTT
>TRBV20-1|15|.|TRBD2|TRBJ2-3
CSASSGGQRADTQYF
TGCAGTGCTAGTAGCGGGGGACAAAGGGCAGATACGCAGTATTTT
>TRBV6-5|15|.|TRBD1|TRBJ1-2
CASSYSPGQGDGYTF
TGTGCCAGCAGTTACTCCCCGGGACAGGGAGATGGCTACACCTTC
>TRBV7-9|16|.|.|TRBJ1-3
CASTLSQVSSGNTIYF
TGTGCCAGCACCCTTTCACAGGTTAGCTCTGGAAACACCATATATTTT
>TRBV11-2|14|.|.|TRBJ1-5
CASSPTGRNQPQHF
TGTGCCAGCAGCCCGACAGGAAGGAATCAGCCCCAGCATTTT
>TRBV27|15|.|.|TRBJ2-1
CASSFPGTPYNEQFF
TGTGCCAGCAGTTTCCCCGGGACTCCTTACAATGAGCAGTTCTTC
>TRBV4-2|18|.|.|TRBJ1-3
CASSQDRGGEIFGNTIYF
TGTGCCAGCAGCCAAGATCGCGGAGGGGAGATTTTTGGAAACACCATATATTTT
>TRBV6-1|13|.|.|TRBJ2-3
CASSERGWLSPYF
TGTGCCAGCAGTGAAAGGGGGTGGTTAAGTCCGTATTTT
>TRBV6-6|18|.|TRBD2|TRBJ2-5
CASSPWTSGGGSQETQYF
TGTGCCAGCAGTCCCTGGACTAGCGGGGGGGGATCTCAAGAGACCCAGTACTTC
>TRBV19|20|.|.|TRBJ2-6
CASKPYVKWGPFSGANVLTF
TGTGCCAGTAAGCCCTACGTGAAATGGGGGCCCTTCTCTGGGGCCAACGTCCTGACTTTC
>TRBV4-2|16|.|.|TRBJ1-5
CASSQDSPTRDQPQHF
TGTGCCAGCAGCCAAGATAGTCCCACGAGGGATCAGCCCCAGCATTTT
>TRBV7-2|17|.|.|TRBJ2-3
CASSYSQLVEGTDTQYF
TGTGCCAGCAGCTACTCCCAACTAGTAGAGGGTACAGATACGCAGTATTTT
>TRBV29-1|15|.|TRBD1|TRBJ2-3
CSVGLQGASTDTQYF
TGCAGCGTTGGTTTACAGGGGGCTAGCACAGATACGCAGTATTTT
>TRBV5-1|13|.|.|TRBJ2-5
CASSLGREETQYF
TGCGCCAGCAGCTTGGGTCGGGAGGAGACCCAGTACTTC
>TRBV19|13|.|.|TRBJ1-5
CASRQTGNQPQHF
TGTGCCAGTAGGCAGACAGGTAATCAGCCCCAGCATTTT
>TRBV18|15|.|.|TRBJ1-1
CASSPPSWGRGEAFF
TGTGCCAGCTCACCGCCTAGTTGGGGTAGGGGTGAAGCTTTCTTT
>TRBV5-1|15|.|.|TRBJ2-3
CASSLSRLSTDTQYF
TGCGCCAGCAGCTTGAGCAGGCTAAGCACAGATACGCAGTATTTT
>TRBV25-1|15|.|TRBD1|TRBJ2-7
CASSDFRGQGYEQYF
TGTGCCAGCAGTGATTTTAGGGGACAGGGCTACGAGCAGTACTTC
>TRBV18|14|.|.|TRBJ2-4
CASSPRHSENIQYF
TGTGCCAGCTCACCCCGCCACTCCGAAAACATTCAGTACTTC
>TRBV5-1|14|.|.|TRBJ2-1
CASSLEGAYNEQFF
TGCGCCAGCAGCTTGGAAGGGGCCTACAATGAGCAGTTCTTC
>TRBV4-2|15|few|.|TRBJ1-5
CASSQDWAGSQPQHF
TGTGCCAGCAGCCAAGATTGGGCCGGGAGTCAGCCCCAGCATTTT
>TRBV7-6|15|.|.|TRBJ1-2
CASSLEAGSFYGYTF
TGTGCCAGCAGCTTAGAGGCAGGCTCCTTCTATGGCTACACCTTC